A single sample is the source of the 5 T cell receptor beta chains below, sequenced in a study of T cells in Graves' hyperthyroidism and ophthalmopathy. The CDR3 regions of TCR beta were amplified from RNA transcripts. The TCR CDR3 was amplified in a first-round RT-PCR using the HTBI primer set. Each CDR3 protein gets one entry after TCRdb re-called the multiplex PCR reads with MiXCR. This table holds 610,000 or so distinct CDR3 sequences, 40% to 55% found once. The specimen was peripheral blood or thyroid tissue (not recorded which). The receptors come from a young woman with Graves' hyperthyroidism.

This clonotype was observed a few times. This chain links TRBV20-1 with TRBJ2-1, with D hard to call. The V end was cut by 7 bases, the J end by 7 bases, with 14 bases between. CDR3 length equals 12 residues. The V gene's germline CDR1 is DFQATT and CDR2 SNEGSKA (reference sequence). The CDR3 sequence: CSVGLNRNEQFF. As DNA, the CDR3 is TGCAGTGTTGGCCTTAATCGTAATGAGCAGTTCTTC.

The V gene is TRBV20-1, the J gene TRBJ1-5; TRBD1 matches 11 bases. The junction had 4 bases not matched to a gene; V was cut back by 3 bases and J by 6 bases. The germline gives CDR1 DFQATT, CDR2 SNEGSKA (reference sequence). The CDR3 extends over 14 amino acids. The CDR3 spells CSASRGQGAQPQHF. The CDR3 DNA reads TGCAGTGCTAGTAGAGGACAGGGGGCTCAGCCCCAGCATTTT.

Turning to this clonotype: Germline and junction disagree at one end, which may indicate a read error. The V and J genes are TRBV7-2 and TRBJ2-7, with 9 bases fitting TRBD1. The CDR3 is made up of 13 amino acids. Germline assignment: CDR1 SGHTA and CDR2 FQGNSA. CDR3 sequence (DNA): TGTGCCAGCAACTTAGGACAGGGGTACGAGCAGTACTTC. It specifies CASNLGQGYEQYF.

The J gene is TRBJ2-7, the V gene TRBV10-3; tentatively, D is TRBD1 (6 bases). The CDR3 covers 17 residues. CDR1 is ENHRY, CDR2 SYGVKD, per germline. V shed 4 bases and J shed 12 bases, with 31 bases lying between them. CDR3 nucleotides: TGTGCCATCAGTGTTGAGGAAAGGGGGAAGCAGGTCACCTCCCGGTACTTC. Its translation is CAISVEERGKQVTSRYF.

Regarding this clonotype: No DNA is shown, since the ends of the CDR3 on it are uncertain; the CDR3 is the one TCRdb lists. The gene calls are TRBV7-2 and TRBJ1-4; the table's D gene call, TRBD1, was not cross checked with the DNA. Germline values: CDR1 SGHTA, CDR2 FQGNSA. The CDR3 adds up to 14 amino acids, both ends counted. Here the CDR3 reads CASSPIQGTKNCFF.